These 27 T cell receptor beta chains originate from one sample sequenced in a study of blood T cell repertoires in COVID-19 (dated by TCRdb to between 2020 and 2021). Receptors were amplified or captured by the immunoSEQ multiplex PCR assay. TCRdb took this table from immuneACCESS and kept in-frame rearrangements with V and J called. Such tables lack part of the clones; where checked against another copy, unresolved V genes explain under half of the gap, and the rest is unexplained. This sample holds 110,000 or so clones; 88% were observed only once. Under 3% of the sample lies in the top ten. Sequencing was performed on peripheral blood. The receptors were sampled from a human donor in a cohort sampled during active COVID-19.

This chain uses TRBV7-8 with TRBJ1-1; perhaps TRBD1 as D (6 bases). There are 18 residues in the CDR3. V dropped 2 bases and J dropped 1 base, with 20 bases sitting between them. Germline-derived CDR1 and CDR2 are SGHVS and FQNEAQ. The CDR3 nucleotides read TGTGCCAGCAGCTTACGATCTGGGGGCAGGTTTTCGAACACTGAAGCTTTCTTT. It translates to CASSLRSGGRFSNTEAFF.

The V call is TRBV28, the J call TRBJ2-7; possibly TRBD1 for D (5 bases). This CDR3 is built from 13 residues. Trimming pared 8 bases from V and 2 bases from J, leaving 13 bases between. The germline V gene encodes CDR1 MDHEN and CDR2 SYDVKM. The CDR3 sequence is CASALGRTYEQYF. The CDR3 coding sequence is TGTGCCAGCGCCCTGGGGCGAACCTACGAGCAGTACTTC.

The CDR3 DNA follows: TGTGCCAGCAGTTACCGGACTCAGACCTCTGGAAACACCATATATTTT. It translates to CASSYRTQTSGNTIYF. The chain is built from TRBV6-5 and TRBJ1-3; D is undetermined. V lost 2 bases and J lost 0, with 11 bases in between. CDR1 is MNHEY, CDR2 SVGAGI, per germline. The CDR3 consists of 16 residues.

The rearrangement links TRBV6-4 to TRBJ1-2; 7 bases line up with TRBD1. The CDR3 totals 15 residues. V was pared by 2 bases and J by 2 bases, with 5 bases of the junction left unmatched. The germline gives CDR1 MRHNA, CDR2 SNTAGT. CDR3 protein: CASSDGYRGNYGYTF. The CDR3 nucleotides read TGTGCCAGCAGTGACGGGTACAGGGGCAACTATGGCTACACCTTC.

The chain recombines TRBV5-1 with TRBJ2-1, with D perhaps matching TRBD2 (6 bases). Germline V gives CDR1 SGHRS, CDR2 YFSETQ. CDR3 length: 16 residues. V was clipped by 4 bases and J by 5 bases, with 19 bases between them. CDR3 nucleotide sequence: TGCGCCAGCAGCGGGACCGTCAGGAGGGGACACAATGAGCAGTTCTTC. Translation: CASSGTVRRGHNEQFF.

This rearrangement joins TRBV28 to TRBJ2-7; 11 bases fit TRBD1. CDR1 is MDHEN and CDR2 is SYDVKM in the germline V gene. The CDR3 has 14 amino acids. The V gene end was trimmed by 5 bases and the J gene end by 5 bases; junction bases not matched to a gene: 5. CDR3 amino acids: CASSARTGGHEQYF. The CDR3 DNA follows: TGTGCCAGCAGTGCCCGGACAGGGGGCCACGAGCAGTACTTC.

The V call is TRBV3-1 (or the pseudogene TRBV3-2), the J call TRBJ1-5, with D possibly TRBD1 on 5 matching bases. Germline V gives CDR1 LGHDT, CDR2 YNNKEL (reference sequence). CDR3 length equals 17 residues. Trimming removed 0 bases at V and 5 bases at J, with 17 bases between. The CDR3 spells CASSQDQAGKGDQPQHF. As DNA, the CDR3 is TGTGCCAGCAGCCAAGATCAAGCAGGGAAAGGGGATCAGCCCCAGCATTTT.

The chain recombines TRBV28 with TRBJ2-5; 10 nucleotides line up with TRBD1. V was clipped by 0 bases and J by 5 bases; unmatched bases: 9. The CDR3 has 17 amino acids. Germline V gene sequence: CDR1 MDHEN, CDR2 SYDVKM. CDR3 in amino acids: CASSLWGRDRGRETQYF. In nucleotides, the CDR3 is TGTGCCAGCAGTTTATGGGGCCGGGACAGGGGCAGGGAGACCCAGTACTTC. Variable domain in full (rest from reference TRBV28 and TRBJ2-5): DVKVTQSSRYLVKRTGEKVFLECVQDMDHENMFWYRQDPGLGLRLIYFSYDVKMKEKGDIPEGYSVSREKKERFSLILESASTNQTSMYLCASSLWGRDRGRETQYFGPGTRLLVL.

The chain recombines TRBV29-1 with TRBJ1-4; weak D call: TRBD1 (5 bases). The V end lost 6 bases, the J end lost 6 bases, and 11 bases lay between the germline ends. Looked up from germline, CDR1 is SQVTM and CDR2 is ANQGSEA. This CDR3 contains 12 residues. The CDR3 region has the DNA TGCAGCGTAAGGGGCTCGGATGAAAAACTGTTTTTT. Translated: CSVRGSDEKLFF.

The J gene is TRBJ2-5, the V gene TRBV6-5; 12 bases are shared with TRBD2. The CDR3 contains 14 residues. The germline CDR1 and CDR2 sequences are MNHEY and SVGAGI. The V and J ends lost 7 bases and 3 bases, in that order; junction bases with no gene match: 3. CDR3 in DNA: TGTGCCAGCAACGGACTAGCGGGAAAAGAGACCCAGTACTTC. This encodes CASNGLAGKETQYF.

V is TRBV11-3 and J is TRBJ2-1, with no clear D. CDR1 and CDR2 (germline): SGHNT, YENEEA. Trimming took off 3 bases at V and 7 bases at J, with 7 bases between the two ends. CDR3 size: 12 residues. This CDR3 is CASSLGLNEQFF. The CDR3 DNA reads TGTGCCAGCAGCTTGGGCCTAAATGAGCAGTTCTTC.

The chain combines TRBV6-5 with TRBJ1-6; D remains unclear. Germline V gene sequence: CDR1 MNHEY, CDR2 SVGAGI. Between the trimmed V and J ends, which lost 7 bases and 8 bases, there was a span of 9 bases. This CDR3 has 12 amino acids. The CDR3: CASIPEDSPLHF. The DNA of the CDR3 is TGTGCCAGCATCCCGGAGGATTCACCCCTCCACTTT.

This clone has a handful of counts. This chain joins TRBV5-4 and TRBJ1-2; TRBD1 agrees at 7 bases. CDR3 length: 15 residues. Losses at the gene ends were 0 bases for V and 1 base for J; bases not matched to a gene: 3. Germline V gene sequence: CDR1 SGHNT, CDR2 YYREEE (reference sequence). The CDR3 DNA reads TGTGCCAGCAGCTTGGGACAGGGCATTAACTATGGCTACACCTTC. Its protein product is CASSLGQGINYGYTF.

This clone was counted once. V gene TRBV4-1 combines with J gene TRBJ1-1; 8 bases fit TRBD1. V dropped 3 bases and J dropped 6; count of bases not matched to a gene: 15. CDR1 MGHRA and CDR2 YSYEKL come from the germline V gene. There are 17 residues in the CDR3. CDR3: CASSQRMRQGRGPEAFF. DNA for the CDR3: TGCGCCAGCAGCCAGAGAATGCGACAGGGCAGGGGGCCTGAAGCTTTCTTT.

This clone was counted a single time. The chain is built from TRBV19 and TRBJ2-7, with TRBD2 matching over 12 bases. Germline V gene sequence: CDR1 LNHDA, CDR2 SQIVND (reference sequence). J was trimmed by 4 bases and V by 4 bases; bases with no gene match: 2. The CDR3 contains 14 residues. The DNA for the CDR3 is TGTGCCAGTAGTACTAGCGGGAGGGTATACGAGCAGTACTTC. Residues: CASSTSGRVYEQYF.

This clone was seen a handful of times. The chain joins TRBV7-9 to TRBJ2-6, with TRBD1 matching over 8 bases. The germline V gene encodes CDR1 SEHNR and CDR2 FQNEAQ (reference sequence). CDR3 length: 15 amino acids. V lost 5 bases, J lost 1 base, and 1 base stayed unmatched. In DNA form, the CDR3 reads TGTGCCAGCAGCGGACAGGGATCTGGGGCCAACGTCCTGACTTTC. It is translated as CASSGQGSGANVLTF.

The chain links TRBV7-6 to TRBJ1-3; 8 nucleotides agree with TRBD1. The length of the CDR3 is 15 residues. Per the germline V gene, CDR1 is SGHVS and CDR2 is FNYEAQ. The ends lost 5 bases at V and 0 bases at J; junction bases unmatched: 3. The CDR3 coding sequence is TGTGCCAGCAGCCAGACAGGGGACTCTGGAAACACCATATATTTT. As protein: CASSQTGDSGNTIYF. Full variable domain (outside the CDR3, taken from reference TRBV7-6 and TRBJ1-3): GAGVSQSPRYKVTKRGQDVALRCDPISGHVSLYWYRQALGQGPEFLTYFNYEAQQDKSGLPNDRFSAERPEGSISTLTIQRTEQRDSAMYRCASSQTGDSGNTIYFGEGSWLTVV.

This clone is a singleton in its sample. CDR3 sequence reads: CASSVGAGNLDEQFF. CDR3 DNA sequence: TGTGCCAGCAGCGTAGGGGCAGGTAATTTAGATGAGCAGTTCTTC. The rearrangement links TRBV9 to TRBJ2-1; D call uncertain. This CDR3 spans 15 amino acids. Trimming stripped 0 bases from V and 8 bases from J, with 15 bases between. Germline CDR1 and CDR2: SGDLS and YYNGEE. Drawing the rest from reference TRBV9 and TRBJ2-1, the complete variable domain is DSGVTQTPKHLITATGQRVTLRCSPRSGDLSVYWYQQSLDQGLQFLIQYYNGEERAKGNILERFSAQQFPDLHSELNLSSLELGDSALYFCASSVGAGNLDEQFFGPGTRLTVL.

The rearrangement links TRBV27 to TRBJ2-5; the D is unclear. This CDR3 comprises 12 residues. Germline CDR1 is MNHEY and CDR2 is SMNVEV (reference sequence). V lost 6 bases to trimming and J lost 4 bases, with 9 bases between them. The CDR3 DNA reads TGTGCCAGCAGCGAGACTGGAGAGACCCAGTACTTC. Translated: CASSETGETQYF.

The genes are TRBV9 and TRBJ1-4, with 10 bases matching TRBD1. Germline V gene data show CDR1 as SGDLS and CDR2 as YYNGEE. CDR3 size: 16 residues. The junction had 10 bases not matched to a gene; V was cut back by 4 bases and J by 7 bases. CDR3 loop: CASSSSTGGASEKLFF. For the CDR3, the DNA is TGTGCCAGCAGCTCGTCGACAGGGGGCGCGTCTGAAAAACTGTTTTTT.

The J gene is TRBJ2-3, the V gene TRBV7-2, with 15 bases matching TRBD2. The CDR3 has 16 amino acids. With 6 bases clipped from V and 4 bases from J, the junction kept 5 bases outside the gene matches. Germline V gene sequence: CDR1 SGHTA, CDR2 FQGNSA. The CDR3 region is CASSRTSGGASDTQYF. CDR3 DNA sequence: TGTGCCAGCAGTCGGACTAGCGGGGGGGCCTCAGATACGCAGTATTTT.

The chain couples TRBV7-8 to TRBJ2-7, with 9 bases matching TRBD2. The V gene end was trimmed by 5 bases and the J gene end by 0 bases; junction bases not matched to a gene: 8. Per the germline V gene, CDR1 is SGHVS and CDR2 is FQNEAQ. The CDR3 has 16 amino acids. CDR3 bases: TGTGCCAGCAGCGAAAGGCGGGGGGGGCTCTCCTACGAGCAGTACTTC. This gives the protein CASSERRGGLSYEQYF.

Concerning this clone itself: Compared with germline, one end of the junction differs, possibly owing to a read error. The chain recombines TRBV7-7 with TRBJ2-2; TRBD2 aligns across 14 bases. This CDR3 spans 16 amino acids. Germline lookup yields CDR1 SSHAT and CDR2 FNYEAQ (reference sequence). Here the CDR3 reads CASSLGLAGAPGELFF. CDR3 sequence (DNA): TGTGCTAGCAGCTTGGGACTAGCGGGAGCGCCCGGGGAGCTGTTTTTT.

The rearrangement joins TRBV28 to TRBJ2-3; 8 bases are shared with TRBD1. This CDR3 has 15 amino acids. V gave up 5 bases and J gave up 4 bases; unmatched junction bases: 8. From germline, CDR1 is MDHEN and CDR2 SYDVKM. In DNA, the CDR3 is TGTGCCAGCAGTCTTTGGGGGACAGGATCAGATACGCAGTATTTT. Amino acids: CASSLWGTGSDTQYF.

The rearrangement joins TRBV7-9 to TRBJ2-7; 11 nucleotides align to TRBD1. Germline V gives CDR1 SEHNR, CDR2 FQNEAQ (reference sequence). The CDR3 has 15 residues. V gave up 0 bases and J gave up 4 bases; unmatched junction bases: 2. DNA for the CDR3: TGTGCCAGCAGCTTAGCGGACAGGGGGCTGTACGAGCAGTACTTC. Residues: CASSLADRGLYEQYF. The whole variable domain, remainder taken from reference TRBV7-9 and TRBJ2-7, is DTGVSQNPRHKITKRGQNVTFRCDPISEHNRLYWYRQTLGQGPEFLTYFQNEAQLEKSRLLSDRFSAERPKGSFSTLEIQRTEQGDSAMYLCASSLADRGLYEQYFGPGTRLTVT.

This clone has a single count. The chain uses TRBV28 and TRBJ1-1, with D perhaps TRBD1 (6 bases). With 4 bases removed from V and 11 bases from J, the gap between germline ends came to 14 bases. There are 12 residues in the CDR3. Germline V lookup: CDR1 MDHEN, CDR2 SYDVKM. DNA of the CDR3: TGTGCCAGCAGTTCTGGGACACGGAGTGCTTTCTTT. Amino acids: CASSSGTRSAFF.

The CDR3 DNA is TGTGCCAGTAGTATAGCTTACGGGGAGAACGGATATGGCTACACCTTC. Translating it yields CASSIAYGENGYGYTF. The chain combines TRBV19 with TRBJ1-2, with no clear D. CDR1 is LNHDA and CDR2 is SQIVND in the germline V gene (reference sequence). This CDR3 region has 16 residues. V was clipped by 1 base and J by 5 bases, with 17 bases between them.